These 10 T cell receptor beta chains originate from one sample sequenced in a study of graft-versus-host responses after intestinal transplantation. Here immunoSEQ multiplex PCR was the method, and the copy in TCRdb shows in-frame clones only, minus some. The table has around 50,000 clones, roughly 84% seen once. Their cognate antigens are unknown. Material: unstimulated CD4+ T cells sorted from spleen or lymph node cells, obtained before transplant. The receptors stem from a human donor who was the organ donor for an intestinal transplant.

V usage is TRBV30 and J usage is TRBJ1-6; 7 bases map to TRBD1. Trimming took 8 bases from V and 6 from J; bases not matched to a gene: 13. CDR1 is GTSNPN and CDR2 is SVGIG in the germline V gene (reference sequence). The CDR3 totals 15 residues. CDR3 nucleotides: TGTGCCGGGAACACCGGGACAGTGAGTAATTCACCCCTCCACTTT. Protein: CAGNTGTVSNSPLHF.

The gene calls are TRBV28 and TRBJ2-7; maybe TRBD2 (6 bases). Germline values: CDR1 MDHEN, CDR2 SYDVKM. V was trimmed by 3 bases and J by 7 bases, leaving 19 bases between them. The CDR3 length is 15 residues. The CDR3 nucleotides read TGTGCCAGCAGTTTTTTGGTATCGGGAGAGAATGAGCAGTACTTC. This gives the protein CASSFLVSGENEQYF.

V and J are TRBV6-1 and TRBJ1-2; D not resolved. Trimming took off 5 bases at V and 5 bases at J, with 9 bases between the two ends. The CDR3 extends over 12 amino acids. Germline V gene sequence: CDR1 MNHNS, CDR2 SASEGT. CDR3: CASSREQYGYTF. CDR3 sequence (DNA): TGTGCCAGCAGTCGGGAGCAGTATGGCTACACCTTC.

The chain combines TRBV5-1 with TRBJ1-4; 9 bases map to TRBD1. V was pared by 2 bases and J by 6 bases, with 5 bases of the junction left unmatched. Germline V gene data show CDR1 as SGHRS and CDR2 as YFSETQ. The CDR3 has 15 amino acids. The DNA for the CDR3 is TGCGCCAGCAGCTTAGGGACAGGGCCGGATGAAAAACTGTTTTTT. It codes for CASSLGTGPDEKLFF.

The V gene is TRBV19, the J gene TRBJ2-7; D is ambiguous. The V end lost 4 bases, the J end lost 0 bases, and 10 bases lay between the germline ends. This CDR3 spans 14 amino acids. Germline values: CDR1 LNHDA, CDR2 SQIVND (reference sequence). CDR3 in amino acids: CASSREQSSYEQYF. CDR3 DNA sequence: TGTGCCAGTAGTAGAGAACAGAGCTCCTACGAGCAGTACTTC.

This clone is a singleton in its sample. The chain uses TRBV5-1 and TRBJ2-3, with 8 bases identical to TRBD2. The CDR3 runs to 18 residues. After removal of 1 base from V and 2 bases from J, the junction contained 12 bases not matched to a gene. Germline V gene sequence: CDR1 SGHRS, CDR2 YFSETQ. CDR3 sequence reads: CASSLLGLAGGFTDTQYF. The DNA of the CDR3 is TGCGCCAGCAGCTTGTTAGGGTTGGCGGGAGGATTCACAGATACGCAGTATTTT. Variable domain in full (rest from reference TRBV5-1 and TRBJ2-3): KAGVTQTPRYLIKTRGQQVTLSCSPISGHRSVSWYQQTPGQGLQFLFEYFSETQRNKGNFPGRFSGRQFSNSRSEMNVSTLELGDSALYLCASSLLGLAGGFTDTQYFGPGTRLTVL.

The chain employs TRBV15 and TRBJ1-4; D gene uncertain. CDR3 size: 14 residues. The germline gives CDR1 LNHNV, CDR2 YYDKDF (reference sequence). Trimming left V 1 base short and J 2 bases short, with 5 bases between. CDR3 DNA sequence: TGTGCCACCAGCAGAGTCGGGACTAATGAAAAACTGTTTTTT. Translation: CATSRVGTNEKLFF.

The chain couples TRBV7-8 to TRBJ2-3, with D hard to call. CDR1 SGHVS and CDR2 FQNEAQ come from the germline V gene. V lost 4 bases and J lost 2, with 1 base in between. This CDR3 contains 11 residues. CDR3 amino acids: CASSSTDTQYF. The CDR3 nucleotides read TGTGCCAGCAGCTCCACAGATACGCAGTATTTT.

The gene calls are TRBV29-1 and TRBJ1-2; TRBD1 matches at 8 bases. The J segment lost 6 bases and the V segment lost 0 bases, leaving 3 bases of the junction unmatched. This CDR3 has 13 amino acids. Germline V gives CDR1 SQVTM, CDR2 ANQGSEA. In DNA form, the CDR3 reads TGCAGCGTTGAAGACAGGGGGCTGAATGGCTACACCTTC. Amino acids: CSVEDRGLNGYTF.

This chain joins TRBV10-3 and TRBJ2-7; D perhaps matches TRBD2 (6 bases). CDR1 and CDR2 from the germline V gene are ENHRY and SYGVKD. V was shortened by 6 bases and J by 5 bases, with 11 bases between the two germline ends. This CDR3 contains 12 residues. Here the CDR3 reads CAIRGTDNEQYF. The DNA of the CDR3 is TGTGCCATCAGGGGGACTGATAACGAGCAGTACTTC.